A single TCR beta chain is shown here with its context. The sequenced fragment ends 3 residues before the CDR3 boundary, so the rest is inferred from the germline J gene. This CDR3 spans 14 amino acids. Germline CDR1 is LNHDA and CDR2 is SQIVND (reference sequence). Trimming removed 4 bases from V and 5 bases from J, with 15 bases in between. Repertoires were generated with immunoSEQ multiplex PCR, while TCRdb's copy carries only in-frame clones and drops some. This repertoire comprises 42,000 or so clones; its ten largest clones make up around 4.9%. The sample originates from a study of T cells in women clearing cervical HPV infection.

What was sequenced was blood buffy coat. This clonotype originated in a woman aged 18-70 years with a cervical HPV16 infection that either progressed to CIN3+ or cleared (not recorded which). V and J are TRBV19 and TRBJ2-7; D possibly matches TRBD1 or TRBD2 (6 bases each). CDR3 sequence reads: CASSTTQGGNEQYF. CDR3 bases read: TGTGCCAGTAGTACTACACAGGGAGGAAACGAG.